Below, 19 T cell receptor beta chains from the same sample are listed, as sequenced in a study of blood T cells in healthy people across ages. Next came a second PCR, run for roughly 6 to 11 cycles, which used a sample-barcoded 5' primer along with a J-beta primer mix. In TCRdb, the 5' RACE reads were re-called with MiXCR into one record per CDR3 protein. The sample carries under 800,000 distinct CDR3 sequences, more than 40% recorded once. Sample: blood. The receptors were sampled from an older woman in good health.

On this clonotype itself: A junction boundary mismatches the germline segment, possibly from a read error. The CDR3 is CAGSPGSFGYEQFF. The CDR3 DNA sequence: TGTGCCGGCTCACCGGGGTCGTTTGGCTATGAGCAGTTCTTC. V gene TRBV18 combines with J gene TRBJ2-1; TRBD2 might be the D (5 bases). Germline assignment: CDR1 KGHSH and CDR2 LQKENI. The CDR3 covers 14 residues. Variable domain in full (rest from reference TRBV18 and TRBJ2-1): NAGVMQNPRHLVRRRGQEARLRCSPMKGHSHVYWYRQLPEEGLKFMVYLQKENIIDESGMPKERFSAEFPKEGPSILRIQQVVRGDSAAYFCAGSPGSFGYEQFFGPGTRLTVL.

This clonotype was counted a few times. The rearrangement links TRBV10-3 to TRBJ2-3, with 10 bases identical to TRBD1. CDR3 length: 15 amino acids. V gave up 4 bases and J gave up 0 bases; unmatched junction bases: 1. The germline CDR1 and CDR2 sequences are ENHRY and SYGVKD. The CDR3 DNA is TGTGCCATCAGTGTGGGACAGGGGAGCACAGATACGCAGTATTTT. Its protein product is CAISVGQGSTDTQYF.

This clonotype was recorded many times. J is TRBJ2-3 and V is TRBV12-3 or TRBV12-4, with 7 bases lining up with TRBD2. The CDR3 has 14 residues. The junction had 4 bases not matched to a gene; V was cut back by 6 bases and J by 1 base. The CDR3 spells CASSIAGRTDTQYF. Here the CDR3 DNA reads TGTGCCAGCAGCATAGCGGGTCGCACAGATACGCAGTATTTT.

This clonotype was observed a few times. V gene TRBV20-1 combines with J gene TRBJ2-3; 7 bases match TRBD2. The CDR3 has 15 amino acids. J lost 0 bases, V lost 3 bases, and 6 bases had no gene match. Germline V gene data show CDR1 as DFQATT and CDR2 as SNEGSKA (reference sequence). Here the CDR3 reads CSASHPSGSTDTQYF. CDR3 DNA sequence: TGCAGTGCTAGTCACCCTAGCGGAAGCACAGATACGCAGTATTTT.

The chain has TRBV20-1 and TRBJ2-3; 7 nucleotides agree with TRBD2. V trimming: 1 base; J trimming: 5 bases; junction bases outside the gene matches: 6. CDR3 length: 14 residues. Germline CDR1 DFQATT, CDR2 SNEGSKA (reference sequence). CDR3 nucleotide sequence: TGCAGTGCTAGAGCGGGAGGATTACGAGATACGCAGTATTTT. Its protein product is CSARAGGLRDTQYF.

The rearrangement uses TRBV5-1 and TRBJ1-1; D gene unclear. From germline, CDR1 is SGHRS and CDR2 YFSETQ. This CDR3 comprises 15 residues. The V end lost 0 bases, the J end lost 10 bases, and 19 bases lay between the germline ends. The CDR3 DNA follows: TGCGCCAGCAGCTTGGTCGGCAGCACCCCTCCTGGAGCTTTCTTT. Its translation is CASSLVGSTPPGAFF.

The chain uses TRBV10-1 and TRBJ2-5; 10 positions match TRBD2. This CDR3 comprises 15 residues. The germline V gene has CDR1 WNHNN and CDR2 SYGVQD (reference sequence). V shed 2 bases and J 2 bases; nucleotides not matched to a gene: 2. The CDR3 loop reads CASSEGLAEQETQYF. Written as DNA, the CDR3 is TGCGCCAGCAGTGAGGGACTAGCGGAGCAAGAGACCCAGTACTTC.

DNA for the CDR3: TGTGCCTGGAGTGGAGGAGGGAGGCGGGAGCAGTACTTC. Translated: CAWSGGGRREQYF. This rearrangement joins TRBV30 to TRBJ2-7, with D tentatively TRBD2 (6 bases). This CDR3 spans 13 amino acids. CDR1 and CDR2 from the germline V gene are GTSNPN and SVGIG (reference sequence). Trimming left V 1 base short and J 7 bases short, with 14 bases between.

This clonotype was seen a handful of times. CDR3 loop: CSANPPPHYEQYF. CDR3 coding DNA: TGCAGTGCTAACCCTCCGCCTCACTACGAGCAGTACTTC. This chain connects TRBV20-1 to TRBJ2-7; no clear D gene. Trimming left V 4 bases short and J 3 bases short, with 13 bases between. Germline CDR1 DFQATT, CDR2 SNEGSKA (reference sequence). This CDR3 comprises 13 residues.

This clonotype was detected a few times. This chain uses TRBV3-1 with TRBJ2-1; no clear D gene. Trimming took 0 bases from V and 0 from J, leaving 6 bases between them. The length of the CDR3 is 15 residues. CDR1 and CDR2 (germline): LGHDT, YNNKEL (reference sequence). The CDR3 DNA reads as TGTGCCAGCAGCCAAGAAATCAGCTCCTACAATGAGCAGTTCTTC. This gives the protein CASSQEISSYNEQFF.

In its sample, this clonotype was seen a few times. Here the CDR3 reads CASSLVLGANVLTF. CDR3 nucleotides: TGCGCCAGCAGCTTGGTCCTTGGGGCCAACGTCCTGACTTTC. V is TRBV5-1 and J is TRBJ2-6; D uncertain. The V gene lost 0 bases and the J gene lost 3 bases, with 4 bases spanning the gap. This CDR3 is built from 14 residues. The germline V gene encodes CDR1 SGHRS and CDR2 YFSETQ.

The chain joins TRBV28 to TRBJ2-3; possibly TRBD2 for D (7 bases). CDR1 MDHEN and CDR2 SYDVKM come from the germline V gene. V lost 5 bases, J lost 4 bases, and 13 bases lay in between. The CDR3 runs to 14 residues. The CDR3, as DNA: TGTGCCAGCAGTCCCGCGGGGGCTTCAGATACGCAGTATTTT. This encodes CASSPAGASDTQYF.

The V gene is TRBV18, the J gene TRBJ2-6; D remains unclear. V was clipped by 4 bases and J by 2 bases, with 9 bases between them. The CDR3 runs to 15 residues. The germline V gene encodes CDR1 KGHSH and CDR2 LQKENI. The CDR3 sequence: CASSQATAGANVLTF. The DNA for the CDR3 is TGTGCCAGCTCACAAGCGACGGCTGGGGCCAACGTCCTGACTTTC. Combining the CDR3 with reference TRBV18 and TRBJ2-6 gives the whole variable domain NAGVMQNPRHLVRRRGQEARLRCSPMKGHSHVYWYRQLPEEGLKFMVYLQKENIIDESGMPKERFSAEFPKEGPSILRIQQVVRGDSAAYFCASSQATAGANVLTFGAGSRLTVL.

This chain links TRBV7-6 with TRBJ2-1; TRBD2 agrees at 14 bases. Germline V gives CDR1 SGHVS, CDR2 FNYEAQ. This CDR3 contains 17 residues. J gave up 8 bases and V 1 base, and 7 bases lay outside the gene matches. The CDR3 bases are TGTGCCAGCAGCTTAGTTGGGGGACTAGCGGGAGTTCATGAGCAGTTCTTC. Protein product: CASSLVGGLAGVHEQFF.

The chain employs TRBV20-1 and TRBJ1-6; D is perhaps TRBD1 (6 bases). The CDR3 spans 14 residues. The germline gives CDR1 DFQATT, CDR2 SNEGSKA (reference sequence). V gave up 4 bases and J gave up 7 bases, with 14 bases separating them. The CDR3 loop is CSATPGHPNSPLHF. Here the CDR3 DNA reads TGCAGTGCTACCCCGGGACACCCAAATTCACCCCTCCACTTT.

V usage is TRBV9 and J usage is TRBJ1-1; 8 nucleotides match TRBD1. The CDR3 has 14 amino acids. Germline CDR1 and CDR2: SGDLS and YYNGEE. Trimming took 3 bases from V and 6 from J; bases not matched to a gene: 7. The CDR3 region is CASSGGTGNSEAFF. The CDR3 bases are TGTGCCAGCAGCGGAGGGACAGGTAACTCTGAAGCTTTCTTT. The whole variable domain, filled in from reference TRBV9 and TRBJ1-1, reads DSGVTQTPKHLITATGQRVTLRCSPRSGDLSVYWYQQSLDQGLQFLIQYYNGEERAKGNILERFSAQQFPDLHSELNLSSLELGDSALYFCASSGGTGNSEAFFGQGTRLTVV.

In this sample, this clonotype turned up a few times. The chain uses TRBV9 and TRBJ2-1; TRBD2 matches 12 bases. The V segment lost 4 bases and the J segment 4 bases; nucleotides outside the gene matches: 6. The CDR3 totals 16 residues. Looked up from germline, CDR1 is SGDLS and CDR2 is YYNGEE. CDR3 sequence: CASSRRLAGEYNEQFF. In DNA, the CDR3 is TGTGCCAGCAGCCGCAGACTAGCGGGAGAGTACAATGAGCAGTTCTTC.

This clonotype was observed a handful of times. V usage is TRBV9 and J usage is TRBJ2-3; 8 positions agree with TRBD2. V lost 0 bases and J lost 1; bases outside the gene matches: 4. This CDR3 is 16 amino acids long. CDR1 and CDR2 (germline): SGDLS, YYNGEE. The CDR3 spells CASSVGQTSGTDTQYF. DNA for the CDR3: TGTGCCAGCAGCGTAGGGCAGACTAGCGGCACAGATACGCAGTATTTT. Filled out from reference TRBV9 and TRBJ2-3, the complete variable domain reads DSGVTQTPKHLITATGQRVTLRCSPRSGDLSVYWYQQSLDQGLQFLIQYYNGEERAKGNILERFSAQQFPDLHSELNLSSLELGDSALYFCASSVGQTSGTDTQYFGPGTRLTVL.

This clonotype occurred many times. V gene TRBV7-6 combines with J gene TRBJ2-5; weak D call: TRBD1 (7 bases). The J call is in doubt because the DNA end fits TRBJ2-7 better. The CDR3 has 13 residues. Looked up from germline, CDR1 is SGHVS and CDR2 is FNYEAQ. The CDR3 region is CASSGGTDYEQYF. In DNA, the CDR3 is TGTGCCAGCAGCGGGGGGACAGACTACGAGCAGTACTTC.